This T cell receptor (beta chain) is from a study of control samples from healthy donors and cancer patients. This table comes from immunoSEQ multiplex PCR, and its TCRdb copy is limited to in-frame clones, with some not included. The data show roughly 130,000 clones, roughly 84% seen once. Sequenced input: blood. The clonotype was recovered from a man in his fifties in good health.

CDR3 DNA: TGTGCCAGCAGCCCACAGGGGGCCGTAAATGAGCAGTTCTTC. Its translation is CASSPQGAVNEQFF. This sequence joins TRBV6-5 and TRBJ2-1, with TRBD1 identical over 9 bases. The CDR3 loop spans 14 amino acids. Germline CDR1 reads MNHEY; CDR2 reads SVGAGI. V lost 6 bases and J lost 7; bases outside the gene matches: 7.